The clone carrying this TCR beta chain was recorded a few times. Its specificity is not known. Germline V lookup: CDR1 MNHNY, CDR2 SVGAGI (reference sequence). V lost 4 bases, J lost 8 bases, and 6 bases stayed unmatched. This CDR3 is built from 15 residues. This specimen comes from a study of cytomegalovirus exposure and HLA in healthy donors. Primers: 60 Vbeta forward and 13 Jbeta reverse. Libraries were prepared by immunoSEQ multiplex PCR; TCRdb keeps only in-frame clonotypes and omits some of them. Of 90,000 to 150,000 clones detected, around 70% appear once; the ten largest clones hold roughly 8.2%. Study-level points and caveats: Prior analysis indicated that the majority of TCR beta V segments exhibited productivity approximately 87% or approximately 30% of the time.

Sequenced: PBMCs. The J gene is TRBJ1-6, the V gene TRBV6-6, with 9 bases matching TRBD1. This clonotype originated in a woman in her 40s in good health and CMV-seropositive. DNA of the CDR3: TGTGCCAGCAGTTCGGACAGGGGCAACGATTCACCCCTCCACTTT. It codes for CASSSDRGNDSPLHF.